This entry lists 25 T cell receptor beta chains sequenced from one sample in a study of monozygotic twins with cystic fibrosis. The protocol was immunoSEQ multiplex PCR, while the TCRdb copy is restricted to in-frame clones and leaves out a portion. The table lists about 32,000 clones, 92% of them singletons, with roughly 0.9% in the top ten. The specimen was blood. The receptors derive from a girl aged 2 to 9 with cystic fibrosis.

The J gene is TRBJ1-2, the V gene TRBV5-6; 8 bases fit TRBD1. Germline V gene lookup returns CDR1 SGHDT and CDR2 YYEEEE. The CDR3 runs to 15 residues. After removal of 4 bases from V and 3 bases from J, the junction contained 8 bases not matched to a gene. For the CDR3, the DNA is TGTGCCAGCAGCCAAGGGACAGGTTGGGACTATGGCTACACCTTC. Its translation: CASSQGTGWDYGYTF.

This chain connects TRBV7-9 to TRBJ2-5, with 8 bases matching TRBD2. CDR1 and CDR2 (germline): SEHNR, FQNEAQ (reference sequence). CDR3 length: 13 residues. V was pared by 5 bases and J by 5 bases, with 4 bases of the junction left unmatched. The CDR3: CASSPTSAETQYF. The CDR3 DNA reads as TGTGCCAGCAGCCCGACTAGCGCGGAGACCCAGTACTTC. The complete variable domain, with remaining parts taken from reference TRBV7-9 and TRBJ2-5, reads DTGVSQNPRHKITKRGQNVTFRCDPISEHNRLYWYRQTLGQGPEFLTYFQNEAQLEKSRLLSDRFSAERPKGSFSTLEIQRTEQGDSAMYLCASSPTSAETQYFGPGTRLLVL.

V is TRBV18 and J is TRBJ1-1, with 7 bases aligning to TRBD1. The germline V gene has CDR1 KGHSH and CDR2 LQKENI. The J segment lost 0 bases and the V segment lost 1 base, leaving 5 bases of the junction unmatched. The CDR3 contains 16 residues. CDR3 region: CASSPQGALMNTEAFF. The DNA for the CDR3 is TGTGCCAGCTCACCACAGGGGGCCCTCATGAACACTGAAGCTTTCTTT.

The chain recombines TRBV30 with TRBJ1-2, with D possibly being TRBD1 (6 bases). The V and J ends lost 1 base and 8 bases respectively, with 8 bases between them. Germline lookup yields CDR1 GTSNPN and CDR2 SVGIG (reference sequence). The CDR3 runs to 11 residues. CDR3 sequence (DNA): TGTGCCTGGAGTGACAGGGACGGCTACACCTTC. This gives the protein CAWSDRDGYTF.

The genes are TRBV5-4 and TRBJ2-1; maybe TRBD1 (6 bases). Trimming took 5 bases from V and 6 from J, leaving 21 bases between them. The V gene's germline CDR1 is SGHNT and CDR2 YYREEE (reference sequence). There are 16 residues in the CDR3. The CDR3 here is CASRTSPGHQINEQFF. Written as DNA, the CDR3 is TGTGCCAGCAGAACTTCCCCGGGACATCAAATCAATGAGCAGTTCTTC.

In the case of this clone: In the same sample, other DNA sequences code for this CDR3. The rearrangement links TRBV19 to TRBJ1-1, with TRBD1 as a possible D gene (5 bases). Germline loops: CDR1 LNHDA, CDR2 SQIVND (reference sequence). There are 14 residues in the CDR3. Trimming took off 4 bases at V and 2 bases at J, with 11 bases between the two ends. CDR3 sequence: CASSRRGPNTEAFF. CDR3 nucleotides: TGTGCCAGTAGTAGGAGGGGTCCCAACACTGAAGCTTTCTTT. Together with reference TRBV19 and TRBJ1-1, the CDR3 gives the full variable domain: DGGITQSPKYLFRKEGQNVTLSCEQNLNHDAMYWYRQDPGQGLRLIYYSQIVNDFQKGDIAEGYSVSREKKESFPLTVTSAQKNPTAFYLCASSRRGPNTEAFFGQGTRLTVV.

The chain couples TRBV6-1 to TRBJ1-6; D is perhaps TRBD1 (5 bases). CDR3 length: 14 amino acids. The germline V and J ends were trimmed by 5 bases and 6 bases, with 11 bases remaining between them. Looked up from germline, CDR1 is MNHNS and CDR2 is SASEGT. The DNA of the CDR3 is TGTGCCAGCAGTTCGCAGGGTTTTAATTCACCCCTCCACTTT. It specifies CASSSQGFNSPLHF.

The rearrangement uses TRBV29-1 and TRBJ2-5; TRBD2 agrees at 13 bases. The J segment lost 2 bases and the V segment lost 7 bases, leaving 13 bases of the junction unmatched. Germline V gene lookup returns CDR1 SQVTM and CDR2 ANQGSEA. The CDR3 is 17 amino acids. This CDR3 reads CSGTGTSGKTLQETQYF. The DNA for the CDR3 is TGCAGCGGCACCGGGACTAGCGGGAAAACCCTACAAGAGACCCAGTACTTC. The variable domain in full, completed from reference TRBV29-1 and TRBJ2-5, reads SAVISQKPSRDICQRGTSLTIQCQVDSQVTMMFWYRQQPGQSLTLIATANQGSEATYESGFVIDKFPISRPNLTFSTLTVSNMSPEDSSIYLCSGTGTSGKTLQETQYFGPGTRLLVL.

This clone was picked up a small number of times. V and J are TRBV7-8 and TRBJ2-2, with unresolved D. This CDR3 is 13 amino acids long. Per the germline V gene, CDR1 is SGHVS and CDR2 is FQNEAQ. The germline V and J ends were trimmed by 4 bases and 4 bases, with 7 bases remaining between them. CDR3 bases: TGTGCCAGCAGCTCTCAATTCACCGGGGAGCTGTTTTTT. Protein product: CASSSQFTGELFF.

This clone was observed a single time. The chain uses TRBV15 and TRBJ1-5, with a weak D call TRBD1 (6 bases). Trimming shortened V by 3 bases and J by 2 bases, and 20 bases separated the two germline ends. The CDR3 extends over 18 amino acids. The germline V gene encodes CDR1 LNHNV and CDR2 YYDKDF (reference sequence). DNA for the CDR3: TGTGCCACCAGCAGCTATCTCGGGGGGGCCTATGGCAATCAGCCCCAGCATTTT. It specifies CATSSYLGGAYGNQPQHF.

The chain carries TRBV7-9 and TRBJ2-7; TRBD1 aligns across 8 bases. V lost 5 bases, J lost 3 bases, and 3 bases stayed unmatched. Germline V lookup: CDR1 SEHNR, CDR2 FQNEAQ (reference sequence). The CDR3 spans 13 residues. The CDR3 DNA is TGTGCCAGCAGCATTGACAGGGGCTACGAGCAGTACTTC. This translates into CASSIDRGYEQYF.

This clone has a single count. The V and J genes are TRBV27 and TRBJ1-2; no definite D call. Per germline, CDR1 MNHEY and CDR2 SMNVEV (reference sequence). There are 14 residues in the CDR3. V was clipped by 4 bases and J by 4 bases, with 13 bases between them. As DNA, the CDR3 is TGTGCCAGCAGTTCCCATGGACGGTTCTATGGCTACACCTTC. Protein: CASSSHGRFYGYTF.

The chain couples TRBV11-2 to TRBJ2-7; D uncertain. The germline gives CDR1 SGHAT, CDR2 FQNNGV. The germline V and J ends were trimmed by 3 bases and 4 bases, with 10 bases remaining between them. The CDR3 is 13 residues long. CDR3 DNA sequence: TGTGCCAGCAGCTTGGCGGACGGTTACGAGCAGTACTTC. This translates into CASSLADGYEQYF. Drawing the rest from reference TRBV11-2 and TRBJ2-7, the complete variable domain is EAGVAQSPRYKIIEKRQSVAFWCNPISGHATLYWYQQILGQGPKLLIQFQNNGVVDDSQLPKDRFSAERLKGVDSTLKIQPAKLEDSAVYLCASSLADGYEQYFGPGTRLTVT.

V and J are TRBV7-9 and TRBJ1-1, with D uncertain. Germline-derived CDR1 and CDR2 are SEHNR and FQNEAQ (reference sequence). V gave up 6 bases and J gave up 3 bases, with 8 bases separating them. The CDR3 is 12 residues long. The CDR3 region has the DNA TGTGCCAGCAGTTTCGGGGACACTGAAGCTTTCTTT. It specifies CASSFGDTEAFF.

The chain has TRBV30 and TRBJ2-1, with 10 bases matching TRBD2. Germline-derived CDR1 and CDR2 are GTSNPN and SVGIG (reference sequence). V shed 0 bases, J shed 5 bases, and the junction held 4 bases outside the gene matches. This CDR3 is 15 amino acids long. CDR3: CAWSVRLAGDNEQFF. CDR3 DNA sequence: TGTGCCTGGAGTGTACGCCTAGCGGGAGACAATGAGCAGTTCTTC.

This clone has only a few counts. The chain recombines TRBV7-6 with TRBJ1-5; 10 nucleotides agree with TRBD1. This CDR3 region has 16 residues. J lost 4 bases, V lost 4 bases, and 7 bases had no gene match. The V gene's germline CDR1 is SGHVS and CDR2 FNYEAQ. The chain's CDR3 is CASSSRRDRGNQPQHF. DNA for the CDR3: TGTGCCAGCAGCTCGCGCCGGGACAGGGGTAATCAGCCCCAGCATTTT.

The chain is built from TRBV9 and TRBJ1-1, with TRBD1 identical over 7 bases. The ends lost 4 bases at V and 5 bases at J; junction bases unmatched: 5. Germline lookup yields CDR1 SGDLS and CDR2 YYNGEE. There are 13 residues in the CDR3. The CDR3 sequence: CASSKTGDTEAFF. CDR3 nucleotide sequence: TGTGCCAGCAGCAAAACAGGGGATACTGAAGCTTTCTTT.

The chain has TRBV5-1 and TRBJ2-6; D gene ambiguous. This CDR3 region has 18 residues. Per the germline V gene, CDR1 is SGHRS and CDR2 is YFSETQ. The ends were cut back, 0 bases at V and 0 bases at J, with 13 bases in the middle. CDR3 coding DNA: TGCGCCAGCAGCTTGGAAGGGATGCCCCGCTCTGGGGCCAACGTCCTGACTTTC. Its translation: CASSLEGMPRSGANVLTF.

CDR3 amino acids: CASSEARLAANEQFF. The CDR3 DNA sequence: TGTGCCAGCAGTGAAGCGCGACTAGCGGCCAATGAGCAGTTCTTC. The rearrangement links TRBV2 to TRBJ2-1; 9 positions agree with TRBD2. After removal of 0 bases from V and 6 bases from J, the junction contained 3 bases not matched to a gene. Germline V gene sequence: CDR1 SNHLY, CDR2 FYNNEI. This CDR3 contains 15 residues.

This clone came up once. The chain joins TRBV7-2 to TRBJ2-7; 7 nucleotides line up with TRBD1. CDR3 length equals 12 residues. Per germline, CDR1 SGHTA and CDR2 FQGNSA. The junction had 0 bases not matched to a gene; V was cut back by 4 bases and J by 3 bases. The CDR3 coding sequence is TGTGCCAGCAGCTGGACAGGCTACGAGCAGTACTTC. It specifies CASSWTGYEQYF.

This chain links TRBV2 with TRBJ2-3; maybe TRBD2 (5 bases). The V end lost 7 bases, the J end lost 0 bases, and 23 bases lay between the germline ends. The length of the CDR3 is 18 residues. Germline loops: CDR1 SNHLY, CDR2 FYNNEI. The CDR3 reads CASTVRPSSGSSTDTQYF. CDR3 bases: TGTGCCAGCACAGTAAGGCCCTCCTCGGGGAGTAGCACAGATACGCAGTATTTT.

CDR3 loop: CATRRELGGRGNQPQHF. CDR3 in DNA: TGTGCCACACGTAGGGAGTTAGGCGGGAGGGGAAATCAGCCCCAGCATTTT. The V call is TRBV19, the J call TRBJ1-5, with a weak D call TRBD1 (5 bases). The CDR3 runs 17 residues. Germline-derived CDR1 and CDR2 are LNHDA and SQIVND (reference sequence). The V gene lost 10 bases and the J gene lost 4 bases, with 26 bases spanning the gap.

This chain connects TRBV18 to TRBJ1-5; 8 nucleotides agree with TRBD1. Germline CDR1 is KGHSH and CDR2 is LQKENI. V trimming: 6 bases; J trimming: 5 bases; junction bases outside the gene matches: 9. The CDR3 loop spans 15 amino acids. The CDR3 DNA is TGTGCCAGCTCCCGTGGGACAGGCCGAGATCAGCCCCAGCATTTT. Translation: CASSRGTGRDQPQHF.

As regards this clone: The sample contains more than one DNA sequence encoding this CDR3. V gene TRBV30 combines with J gene TRBJ2-2, with 7 bases aligning to TRBD1. The CDR3 contains 16 residues. From germline, CDR1 is GTSNPN and CDR2 SVGIG (reference sequence). Trimming cost V 3 bases and J 4 bases; bases outside gene matches: 11. CDR3 loop: CAWRAPGQWPTGELFF. CDR3 in DNA: TGTGCCTGGAGAGCTCCGGGACAGTGGCCCACCGGGGAGCTGTTTTTT.

J is TRBJ1-3 and V is TRBV28, with D possibly being TRBD1 (5 bases). Germline CDR1 MDHEN, CDR2 SYDVKM. The CDR3 totals 15 residues. The ends were cut back, 3 bases at V and 4 bases at J, with 13 bases in the middle. CDR3 in amino acids: CASSFPGSVGNTIYF. The CDR3 coding sequence is TGTGCCAGCAGTTTTCCAGGGTCGGTCGGAAACACCATATATTTT.